The rows below give T cell receptor beta chains drawn from one sample of a study of OX40 agonist ivuxolimab in advanced cancers. Measured with immunoSEQ multiplex PCR; TCRdb has only the in-frame clones, and not every one. The sample lists over 50,000 clones; around 89% were seen once. Sample: CD4+ or CD8+ T cells sorted from blood, taken in a trial of the OX40 agonist ivuxolimab. The receptors come from an adult with an advanced solid tumor such as melanoma, head and neck, liver or kidney cancer. Both conserved end residues are part of each CDR3. Each record gives: clone size, D gene, V gene, J gene, CDR3 protein, CDR3 DNA. D genes are given only for firm matches. Only some rows state a clone size, as once, few, many or a class for expanded clones.

-,TRBD2,TRBV27,TRBJ2-3,CASSPSSGRTDTQYF,TGTGCCAGCAGTCCCTCTAGCGGACGCACAGATACGCAGTATTTT
-,TRBD1,TRBV7-6,TRBJ1-4,CASSLGQGARANEKLFF,TGTGCCAGCAGCTTAGGCCAGGGGGCGCGAGCTAATGAAAAACTGTTTTTT
-,-,TRBV4-3,TRBJ1-3,CASSPTWGGNTIYF,TGCGCCAGCAGCCCTACCTGGGGTGGAAACACCATATATTTT
once,-,TRBV5-6,TRBJ1-2,CASSLGTGEYTF,TGTGCCAGCAGCTTGGGGACGGGGGAGTACACCTTC
few,-,TRBV9,TRBJ1-5,CASSVDLNQPQHF,TGTGCCAGCAGCGTGGATCTTAATCAGCCCCAGCATTTT
-,TRBD1,TRBV10-3,TRBJ1-2,CATKPGQGAKGYTF,TGTGCCACCAAACCGGGACAGGGGGCGAAAGGCTACACCTTC
few,-,TRBV28,TRBJ2-2,CASSGRGTGELFF,TGTGCCAGCAGCGGGAGAGGCACCGGGGAGCTGTTTTTT
once,-,TRBV28,TRBJ1-1,CASSPLAGLTEAFF,TGTGCCAGCAGTCCCTTGGCAGGGCTGACTGAAGCTTTCTTT
-,-,TRBV19,TRBJ1-5,CASSPLPYRDVNQPQHF,TGTGCCAGTAGCCCCTTACCCTACAGGGATGTCAATCAGCCCCAGCATTTT
-,TRBD2,TRBV6-6,TRBJ2-1,CASRTSGRAHEQFF,TGTGCCAGCAGGACTAGCGGGAGGGCGCATGAGCAGTTCTTC
-,-,TRBV4-3,TRBJ2-7,CASSQDPQQENEQYF,TGCGCCAGCAGCCAAGATCCCCAGCAGGAGAACGAGCAGTACTTC
few,TRBD1,TRBV19,TRBJ1-1,CASSTRTGGLSTEAFF,TGTGCCAGTAGTACTAGGACAGGGGGCTTGAGCACTGAAGCTTTCTTT
-,-,TRBV5-1,TRBJ2-2,CASSSTGNTGELFF,TGCGCCAGCAGCAGTACAGGGAACACCGGGGAGCTGTTTTTT
-,-,TRBV9,TRBJ1-6,CASSVGKRAPLHF,TGTGCCAGCAGCGTAGGGAAGAGGGCACCCCTCCACTTT
-,TRBD2,TRBV19,TRBJ2-7,CASSINPGTSHEQYF,TGTGCCAGTAGTATCAATCCCGGGACTAGTCACGAGCAGTACTTC
-,-,TRBV13,TRBJ1-6,CASSLADFGSPLHF,TGTGCCAGCAGCTTAGCGGACTTCGGCTCACCCCTCCACTTT
-,-,TRBV6-6,TRBJ1-4,CATTRGVEKLFF,TGTGCCACCACCCGGGGGGTTGAAAAACTGTTTTTT
-,-,TRBV7-9,TRBJ2-1,CASSPRDGTFLDEQFF,TGTGCCAGCAGCCCAAGGGACGGGACCTTTCTGGATGAGCAGTTCTTC
-,-,TRBV4-3,TRBJ1-4,CASGGGRNEKLFF,TGCGCCAGCGGGGGGGGACGTAATGAAAAACTGTTTTTT
-,TRBD2,TRBV7-3,TRBJ2-3,CASSSSGRHTDTQYF,TGTGCCAGCAGCTCTAGCGGGAGACACACAGATACGCAGTATTTT
-,-,TRBV4-3,TRBJ2-3,CASSRLTGAGTDTQYF,TGCGCCAGCAGCCGCCTCACGGGAGCTGGCACAGATACGCAGTATTTT
-,TRBD1,TRBV10-1,TRBJ2-3,CASSHIMDRGIKNTQYF,TGCGCCAGCAGCCATATAATGGACAGGGGGATCAAAAATACGCAGTATTTT
-,-,TRBV7-9,TRBJ2-2,CASSLFNPVGEGELFF,TGTGCCAGCAGCTTATTCAACCCTGTCGGAGAAGGGGAGCTGTTTTTT
-,-,TRBV7-8,TRBJ2-7,CASSVRGAPYEQYF,TGTGCCAGCAGCGTTAGAGGGGCCCCCTACGAGCAGTACTTC
-,-,TRBV5-3,TRBJ1-2,CARLYTGWRNYGYTF,TGTGCCAGGTTGTACACAGGGTGGCGTAACTATGGCTACACCTTC
-,TRBD1,TRBV5-8,TRBJ1-5,CASSDRQGWSNQPQHF,TGTGCCAGCAGCGACCGACAGGGATGGAGCAATCAGCCCCAGCATTTT
-,-,TRBV27,TRBJ2-3,CASSPTILTDTQYF,TGTGCCAGCAGTCCGACAATCCTTACAGATACGCAGTATTTT
-,-,TRBV6-6,TRBJ1-1,CASSLSTEANTEAFF,TGTGCCAGCAGTCTGTCGACAGAGGCGAACACTGAAGCTTTCTTT
-,-,TRBV27,TRBJ2-1,CASSLLGYNEQFF,TGTGCCAGCAGTTTACTAGGCTACAATGAGCAGTTCTTC